This entry features one T cell receptor beta chain sequence. This sample stems from a study of shared clonotypes between healthy human individuals. In the study overall: Samples came from a couple of female and a few male donors aged 18 to 49.

V lost 5 bases to trimming and J lost 6 bases; unmatched junction nucleotides: 8. CDR1 LGHNA and CDR2 YSLEER come from the germline V gene. The CDR3 runs 14 residues. Generated by immunoSEQ multiplex PCR, the TCRdb table keeps only in-frame clones and is missing some. The sample includes some 2,000,000 clones, roughly 94% of them seen just once. The sequence derives from a man aged 18 to 29 in good health. This sequence joins TRBV4-3 and TRBJ1-1; 8 nucleotides line up with TRBD1. Sequencing was carried out using naive CD4+ T cells sorted from blood. Subset given: CD45RA+ positively selected. This CDR3 reads CASSYGLGQAEAFF. For the CDR3, the DNA is TGCGCCAGCAGCTACGGCCTGGGACAGGCTGAAGCTTTCTTT.